The clone carrying this TCR beta chain was seen ten or more times. The antigen remains unidentified. V gave up 7 bases and J gave up 2 bases; unmatched junction bases: 13. The CDR3 loop spans 17 amino acids. Germline values: CDR1 MNHNS, CDR2 SASEGT. This entry belongs to a study of identical twins. Study outcomes and limitations: The authors drew conclusions from cross-sectional statistical analysis rather than following the same donors.

TCRdb ran MiXCR on the 5' RACE reads and lists one entry per CDR3 protein. Among a few hundred thousand distinct CDR3 sequences, 7.5% to 10% were seen once, and the ten largest hold approximately 3%. This same sample was also taken into another study, of yellow fever vaccine responses in identical twins.

The TCR originated in a woman between 18 and 30 years old in good health. Sequencing was carried out using PBMCs. This rearrangement joins TRBV6-1 to TRBJ2-2; 7 bases match TRBD1. CDR3 sequence reads: CASTPGAGGTNTGELFF. The CDR3 nucleotides read TGTGCCAGCACCCCAGGCGCAGGGGGAACCAACACCGGGGAGCTGTTTTTT.